The 5 T cell receptor beta chains given below trace back to one sample, sequenced in a study of T cells after yellow fever vaccination. TCRdb analysed the 5' RACE reads with MiXCR anew, one entry per CDR3 protein. This sample has some 340,000 distinct CDR3 sequences, with roughly a tenth found just once. Sequences were derived from CD4+ T cells sorted from PBMCs, sampled 45 days after the yellow fever booster vaccination. The receptors originated from a man aged 18 to 35 who received the YFV17D yellow fever vaccine.

The gene calls are TRBV20-1 and TRBJ1-6; tentatively, D is TRBD1 (6 bases). Per germline, CDR1 DFQATT and CDR2 SNEGSKA (reference sequence). The CDR3 runs 14 residues. V lost 4 bases to trimming and J lost 6 bases, with 13 bases between them. Here the CDR3 DNA reads TGCAGTGCTAAATCCCTAGGGGGTAATTCACCCCTCCACTTT. It encodes CSAKSLGGNSPLHF.

This clonotype was seen ten or more times. This rearrangement joins TRBV7-6 to TRBJ1-3, with a possible D match to TRBD1 (6 bases). CDR3 length equals 16 residues. Trimming cost V 3 bases and J 0 bases, with 12 bases left between them. Per germline, CDR1 SGHVS and CDR2 FNYEAQ. The CDR3: CASSLSGTNSGNTIYF. DNA for the CDR3: TGTGCCAGCAGCTTGTCCGGGACAAACTCTGGAAACACCATATATTTT.

The chain is built from TRBV6-2 or TRBV6-3 and TRBJ1-6; TRBD1 is a possible D gene (5 bases). The CDR3 is 16 residues long. V gave up 1 base and J gave up 7 bases, with 14 bases separating them. Germline V gene data show CDR1 as MNHEY and CDR2 as SVGEGT. The CDR3 nucleotides read TGTGCCAGCAGTTACTTGGTGGGGGTAACGAATTCACCCCTCCACTTT. It translates to CASSYLVGVTNSPLHF.

The chain uses TRBV5-1 and TRBJ2-2, with TRBD1 identical over 7 bases. CDR1 is SGHRS, CDR2 YFSETQ, per germline. Germline trimming cut 2 bases from V and 4 bases from J; bases unmatched to any gene: 2. This CDR3 region has 14 residues. Here the CDR3 DNA reads TGCGCCAGCAGCTTCGGACAGGCCACCGGGGAGCTGTTTTTT. Translating gives CASSFGQATGELFF.

This clonotype has only a few counts. The rearrangement joins TRBV4-3 to TRBJ2-1, with D perhaps assigned TRBD1 or TRBD2 (5 bases each). The CDR3 loop spans 16 amino acids. V lost 5 bases, J lost 4 bases, and 18 bases lay in between. The V gene's germline CDR1 is LGHNA and CDR2 YSLEER. For the CDR3, the DNA is TGCGCCAGCAGCTACACGGTGGGGGAAACTTACAATGAGCAGTTCTTC. Translating it yields CASSYTVGETYNEQFF.